This section outlines one TCR beta chain sequence together with its context. This entry belongs to a study of blood T cell repertoires in COVID-19. Study members were between about 18 and 100 years old and lived in around 24 US regions. Each participant's cohort was designated according to participant-reported clinical history. V lost 4 bases and J 4 bases, leaving 8 bases between the germline ends. The CDR3 runs 12 residues. Per germline, CDR1 SGHNT and CDR2 YYREEE (reference sequence). Here immunoSEQ multiplex PCR was the method, and the copy in TCRdb shows in-frame clones only, minus some. The data hold around 190,000 clones, with 65% to 80% observed a single time.

The sequenced material came from PBMCs or T cells enriched from blood (not recorded which). V is TRBV5-4 and J is TRBJ1-2; D unclear. The clonotype was recovered from a woman aged 45-65 years with acute COVID-19. The CDR3 spells CASSRDTYGYTF. DNA for the CDR3: TGTGCCAGCAGCCGTGACACCTATGGCTACACCTTC.